This T cell receptor beta chain appears in the sequencing data of a study of blood T cell repertoires in COVID-19. Sequencing was performed with immunoSEQ multiplex PCR; in TCRdb, only in-frame clones are kept and a portion is missing. In the table there are about 210,000 clones, about nine tenths of which are singletons. V trimming: 3 bases; J trimming: 2 bases; junction bases outside the gene matches: 9. CDR1 is DFQATT, CDR2 SNEGSKA, per germline (reference sequence). The CDR3 is made up of 17 amino acids. Enrolled through a virtual design, the participants were between roughly 18 and 95 years of age and came from about two dozen US areas.

The genes are TRBV20-1 and TRBJ2-3, with 12 bases lining up with TRBD2. Sequenced input: PBMCs or T cells enriched from blood (not recorded which). The sequence came from a man younger than 40 in a cohort exposed to, infected with or recovered from COVID-19 (not recorded which). CDR3 amino acids: CSASPSGRVGVTDTQYF. The CDR3 nucleotides read TGCAGTGCTAGTCCTAGCGGGAGGGTAGGTGTCACAGATACGCAGTATTTT.